Each of the 32 T cell receptor beta chains below was sequenced from the same sample in a study of blood T cell repertoires in COVID-19. The repertoire was sequenced with immunoSEQ multiplex PCR; TCRdb's copy has only in-frame clones and lacks some. The table has about 240,000 clones, about 84% seen once. Sequencing was done on a sample of peripheral blood. The receptors stem from a man at least 80 years old with acute or convalescent COVID-19.

The chain recombines TRBV24-1 with TRBJ1-3; D not certain. Trimming left V 9 bases short and J 4 bases short, with 15 bases between. The germline V gene has CDR1 KGHDR and CDR2 SFDVKD. The CDR3 contains 14 residues. The CDR3 is CATSAGVAGNTIYF. The CDR3, as DNA: TGTGCCACCTCCGCCGGGGTCGCCGGAAACACCATATATTTT.

V gene TRBV3-1 (or the pseudogene TRBV3-2) combines with J gene TRBJ1-2; 7 bases line up with TRBD1. The CDR3 is 15 residues long. Unmatched junction bases numbered 8, after V lost 4 bases and J lost 3 bases. CDR1 and CDR2 from the germline V gene are LGHDT and YNNKEL (reference sequence). The CDR3 sequence: CASSPATGLHYGYTF. DNA of the CDR3: TGTGCCAGCAGCCCGGCGACAGGGTTGCACTATGGCTACACCTTC.

V gene TRBV5-1 combines with J gene TRBJ2-2, with 10 nucleotides matching TRBD1. J was trimmed by 5 bases and V by 9 bases; bases with no gene match: 10. The CDR3 sequence is 15 residues long. Germline V CDR1 and CDR2: SGHRS, YFSETQ. The DNA of the CDR3 is TGCGCCACCTCTGGCCGGACAGGGGGGACCGGGGAGCTGTTTTTT. Translating gives CATSGRTGGTGELFF.

This rearrangement joins TRBV11-2 to TRBJ2-7, with 7 bases identical to TRBD1. The junction had 10 bases not matched to a gene; V was cut back by 5 bases and J by 6 bases. The CDR3 contains 14 residues. The germline V gene has CDR1 SGHAT and CDR2 FQNNGV. Here the CDR3 DNA reads TGTGCCAGCAGCGTCCCGGGACAGCCGTCCGAGCAGTACTTC. It yields the protein CASSVPGQPSEQYF.

V gene TRBV24-1 combines with J gene TRBJ2-3, with 11 nucleotides matching TRBD1. The junction had 1 base not matched to a gene; V was cut back by 10 bases and J by 5 bases. Germline CDR1 and CDR2: KGHDR and SFDVKD. This CDR3 is built from 12 residues. The CDR3 is CATGTGGDTQYF. The CDR3 DNA follows: TGTGCCACAGGGACAGGGGGAGATACGCAGTATTTT.

V and J are TRBV5-1 and TRBJ2-1, with no clear D. Germline-derived CDR1 and CDR2 are SGHRS and YFSETQ. The CDR3 has 13 residues. The ends were cut back, 4 bases at V and 5 bases at J, with 10 bases in the middle. The CDR3 reads CASSPTENNEQFF. CDR3 nucleotide sequence: TGCGCCAGCAGCCCCACAGAGAACAATGAGCAGTTCTTC.

This clone was seen once. The chain carries TRBV6-2 or TRBV6-3 and TRBJ2-2, with 12 bases fitting TRBD2. V shed 2 bases, J shed 0 bases, and the junction held 7 bases outside the gene matches. CDR1 MNHEY and CDR2 SVGEGT come from the germline V gene. CDR3 length: 19 amino acids. The CDR3 region has the DNA TGTGCCAGCAGTTACCTACTAGCGGGAGGAATTCCGAACACCGGGGAGCTGTTTTTT. Encoded protein: CASSYLLAGGIPNTGELFF.

The chain has TRBV6-6 and TRBJ1-5; TRBD1 is a possible D gene (5 bases). CDR1 MNHNY and CDR2 SVGAGI come from the germline V gene (reference sequence). Trimming left V 5 bases short and J 1 base short, with 18 bases between. CDR3 length: 17 amino acids. The CDR3 DNA reads TGTGCCAGCAGTCCCGTTTTTCAGGGAAACAGCAATCAGCCCCAGCATTTT. Translated, it gives CASSPVFQGNSNQPQHF.

V and J are TRBV11-1 and TRBJ2-2; a possible D gene is TRBD2 (6 bases). V was shortened by 4 bases and J by 6 bases, with 15 bases between the two germline ends. The germline V gene encodes CDR1 SGHAT and CDR2 FQDESV (reference sequence). The CDR3 covers 15 residues. CDR3 DNA: TGTGCCAGCAGCTGGGGTAGCGGAGAGGCCGGGGAGCTGTTTTTT. Translating gives CASSWGSGEAGELFF.

V usage is TRBV28 and J usage is TRBJ1-6; maybe TRBD1 (6 bases). Trimming cost V 0 bases and J 5 bases, with 8 bases left between them. Per the germline V gene, CDR1 is MDHEN and CDR2 is SYDVKM. This CDR3 has 15 amino acids. CDR3 nucleotide sequence: TGTGCCAGCAGTTTATGGGACAGAAATAATTCACCCCTCCACTTT. Translated, it gives CASSLWDRNNSPLHF.

The rearrangement links TRBV28 to TRBJ1-4; D may be TRBD1 (6 bases). This CDR3 comprises 14 residues. The V and J ends lost 3 bases and 7 bases respectively, with 12 bases between them. Germline CDR1 and CDR2: MDHEN and SYDVKM. Written as DNA, the CDR3 is TGTGCCAGCAGTTTGGGGGCCTTGGGTGAAAAACTGTTTTTT. Amino acids: CASSLGALGEKLFF.

For this clone: An end of the junction differs from the germline gene, which may be a read error. The V and J genes are TRBV7-9 and TRBJ1-4; TRBD1 is a possible D gene (6 bases). Per germline, CDR1 SEHNR and CDR2 FQNEAQ (reference sequence). The CDR3 totals 16 residues. The CDR3 nucleotides are TGTGCCAGCAGCCCACAGTCCGGGACAACGAATGAAAAACTGTTTTTT. Amino acids: CASSPQSGTTNEKLFF.

The chain is built from TRBV6-5 and TRBJ1-6; D gene unclear. The V end lost 6 bases, the J end lost 2 bases, and 11 bases lay between the germline ends. This CDR3 has 15 residues. Germline V gives CDR1 MNHEY, CDR2 SVGAGI. This CDR3 reads CASSPRGTYNSPLHF. The CDR3 coding sequence is TGTGCCAGCAGCCCGCGGGGAACCTATAATTCACCCCTCCACTTT.

The chain uses TRBV19 and TRBJ2-3; tentatively, D is TRBD1 (6 bases). This CDR3 contains 16 residues. V gave up 3 bases and J gave up 0 bases, with 13 bases separating them. Germline values: CDR1 LNHDA, CDR2 SQIVND (reference sequence). The chain's CDR3 is CASSIGQTPSTDTQYF. The CDR3, as DNA: TGTGCCAGTAGTATCGGACAGACCCCTAGCACAGATACGCAGTATTTT.

The CDR3 sequence is CASRDSGGREKLFF. The CDR3 DNA reads TGTGCCAGCAGGGACAGCGGGGGAAGAGAAAAACTGTTTTTT. The chain uses TRBV25-1 and TRBJ1-4, with D possibly TRBD1 on 6 matching bases. This CDR3 is 14 amino acids long. V lost 6 bases and J lost 8, with 16 bases in between. Per the germline V gene, CDR1 is MGHDK and CDR2 is SYGVNS.

V usage is TRBV28 and J usage is TRBJ1-2; the D gene is possibly TRBD1 (5 bases). The CDR3 runs to 12 residues. Germline CDR1 and CDR2: MDHEN and SYDVKM. V was pared by 8 bases and J by 3 bases, with 10 bases between. The CDR3 DNA reads as TGTGCCAGCGGGTTGACAGACTATGGCTACACCTTC. Translation gives CASGLTDYGYTF.

The chain uses TRBV9 and TRBJ1-1; perhaps TRBD1 as D (6 bases). This CDR3 spans 14 amino acids. V lost 1 base, J lost 7 bases, and 14 bases lay in between. Per the germline V gene, CDR1 is SGDLS and CDR2 is YYNGEE. Here the CDR3 reads CASSVIGGGIEAFF. The CDR3 region has the DNA TGTGCCAGCAGCGTAATTGGGGGCGGAATTGAAGCTTTCTTT.

J is TRBJ2-7 and V is TRBV29-1, with D possibly being TRBD1 (6 bases). The CDR3 has 12 residues. The ends were cut back, 7 bases at V and 2 bases at J, with 12 bases in the middle. Germline CDR1 is SQVTM and CDR2 is ANQGSEA. CDR3 residues: CSGRTVPYEQYF. In DNA, the CDR3 is TGCAGCGGTAGGACAGTCCCCTACGAGCAGTACTTC.

The CDR3 DNA reads TGCAGCGTTGGATACCGGGGGAGTCCGAGCTCCTATAATTCACCCCTCCACTTT. It is translated as CSVGYRGSPSSYNSPLHF. J is TRBJ1-6 and V is TRBV29-1; D is perhaps TRBD1 (5 bases). V was trimmed by 4 bases and J by 0 bases, leaving 19 bases between them. The CDR3 spans 18 residues. CDR1 and CDR2 (germline): SQVTM, ANQGSEA.

This chain joins TRBV7-2 and TRBJ1-5; 10 bases agree with TRBD1. Per the germline V gene, CDR1 is SGHTA and CDR2 is FQGNSA. This CDR3 has 15 residues. Trimming cost V 3 bases and J 4 bases; bases outside gene matches: 3. The CDR3 bases are TGTGCCAGCAGCTTCGGGACAGGGGCAAATCAGCCCCAGCATTTT. Protein product: CASSFGTGANQPQHF.

The chain links TRBV7-2 to TRBJ2-2; 11 nucleotides match TRBD1. Germline lookup yields CDR1 SGHTA and CDR2 FQGNSA. V lost 5 bases and J lost 6; bases outside the gene matches: 5. This CDR3 comprises 15 residues. The CDR3 loop is CASSRDRGIAGELFF. DNA for the CDR3: TGTGCCAGCAGCCGGGACAGGGGGATTGCCGGGGAGCTGTTTTTT.

This sequence joins TRBV6-2 or TRBV6-3 and TRBJ1-3; D uncertain. With 6 bases removed from V and 4 bases from J, the gap between germline ends came to 13 bases. Germline loops: CDR1 MNHEY, CDR2 SVGEGT. The CDR3 spans 14 residues. CDR3 amino acids: CASSVARIGNTIYF. In DNA, the CDR3 is TGTGCCAGCAGCGTGGCGAGGATCGGAAACACCATATATTTT.

J is TRBJ1-5 and V is TRBV12-3 or TRBV12-4, with a weak D call TRBD1 (6 bases). The CDR3 loop spans 13 amino acids. The V end was cut by 5 bases, the J end by 6 bases, with 11 bases between. CDR3 in amino acids: CASSRTDSQPQHF. CDR3 DNA: TGTGCCAGCAGTCGGACGGACAGTCAGCCCCAGCATTTT.

This chain uses TRBV6-7 with TRBJ2-1; a weak D match, TRBD1 (6 bases). TRBV6-7 is recorded as an ORF, its role being uncertain. V was shortened by 4 bases and J by 10 bases, with 11 bases between the two germline ends. This CDR3 is built from 12 residues. The CDR3 reads CASSSSGTEQFF. DNA for the CDR3: TGTGCCAGCAGTTCCTCCGGGACAGAGCAGTTCTTC.

Points on this clone: This sample also contains other DNA sequences that code for the same CDR3. The J gene is TRBJ1-3, the V gene TRBV19, with no clear D. Trimming took off 3 bases at V and 0 bases at J, with 6 bases between the two ends. Germline V gene sequence: CDR1 LNHDA, CDR2 SQIVND (reference sequence). This CDR3 has 14 residues. CDR3 DNA sequence: TGTGCCAGTAGTATCGGGAACTCTGGAAACACCATATATTTT. Its translation: CASSIGNSGNTIYF.

The chain couples TRBV19 to TRBJ2-1, with TRBD1 matching 9 bases. V dropped 5 bases and J dropped 6; count of bases not matched to a gene: 8. This CDR3 region has 15 residues. Germline V gene lookup returns CDR1 LNHDA and CDR2 SQIVND (reference sequence). The CDR3 sequence: CASSPVLTGGNEQFF. CDR3 nucleotide sequence: TGTGCCAGTAGTCCCGTCCTGACAGGGGGCAATGAGCAGTTCTTC.

This chain uses TRBV6-6 with TRBJ1-4; D is uncertain. The CDR3 is made up of 15 amino acids. Germline V gene sequence: CDR1 MNHNY, CDR2 SVGAGI (reference sequence). With 6 bases removed from V and 3 bases from J, the gap between germline ends came to 14 bases. This chain's CDR3 is CASSALAGANEKLFF. CDR3 nucleotide sequence: TGTGCCAGCAGCGCTTTGGCGGGAGCTAATGAAAAACTGTTTTTT.

The rearrangement uses TRBV6-5 and TRBJ1-2, with D possibly being TRBD1 (5 bases). Trimming cost V 8 bases and J 5 bases, with 21 bases left between them. The CDR3 runs 15 residues. Germline loops: CDR1 MNHEY, CDR2 SVGAGI. The CDR3 spells CASWGDRTGSYGYTF. CDR3 DNA: TGTGCCAGCTGGGGGGATAGGACCGGGTCATATGGCTACACCTTC.

The gene calls are TRBV19 and TRBJ1-6, with 7 bases that match TRBD1. CDR1 and CDR2 from the germline V gene are LNHDA and SQIVND (reference sequence). V lost 5 bases to trimming and J lost 8 bases; unmatched junction nucleotides: 9. The CDR3 covers 15 residues. CDR3 in amino acids: CASSSIGTVYSPLHF. In DNA form, the CDR3 reads TGTGCCAGTAGTTCAATAGGGACAGTTTATTCACCCCTCCACTTT.

V usage is TRBV14 and J usage is TRBJ2-1; D unresolved. Looked up from germline, CDR1 is SGHDN and CDR2 is FVKESK. V was trimmed by 5 bases and J by 0 bases, leaving 11 bases between them. The CDR3 contains 15 residues. CDR3 sequence reads: CASSIILSSYNEQFF. CDR3 nucleotide sequence: TGTGCCAGCAGCATTATACTAAGCTCCTACAATGAGCAGTTCTTC.

The chain combines TRBV5-6 with TRBJ1-1, with 7 bases lining up with TRBD1. There are 15 residues in the CDR3. The germline gives CDR1 SGHDT, CDR2 YYEEEE. Germline trimming cut 4 bases from V and 2 bases from J; bases unmatched to any gene: 8. In DNA form, the CDR3 reads TGTGCCAGCAGCCTGGTAGGGGGCTTTAACACTGAAGCTTTCTTT. It specifies CASSLVGGFNTEAFF.

About this clone: At one end the junction does not follow the germline gene, possibly because of a read error. The gene calls are TRBV7-7 and TRBJ2-3, with D possibly being TRBD2 (7 bases). CDR1 is SSHAT, CDR2 FNYEAQ, per germline (reference sequence). CDR3 length equals 16 residues. CDR3: CASSLGGGSSTDTQYF. In DNA form, the CDR3 reads TGTGCTAGCAGCTTAGGGGGAGGGAGTAGCACAGATACGCAGTATTTT.